These 24 T cell receptor beta chains were all obtained from the same sample, sequenced in a study of blood T cell repertoires in COVID-19. Method: immunoSEQ multiplex PCR; TCRdb's copy keeps in-frame clones and lacks some. The sample contains about 210,000 clones, roughly nine tenths of which appear only once. What was sequenced was peripheral blood. The receptor source for this set is a man in his forties or fifties with acute or convalescent COVID-19.

The rearrangement uses TRBV7-2 and TRBJ2-7, with D perhaps TRBD1 (6 bases). Trimming removed 4 bases from V and 4 bases from J, with 20 bases in between. This CDR3 has 16 amino acids. Germline V gene sequence: CDR1 SGHTA, CDR2 FQGNSA. The CDR3 DNA reads as TGTGCCAGCAGCTCAATTCCAGGGGTAGCCGTATACGAGCAGTACTTC. Protein product: CASSSIPGVAVYEQYF.

The chain joins TRBV30 to TRBJ1-3; TRBD1 agrees at 8 bases. V trimming: 7 bases; J trimming: 2 bases; junction bases outside the gene matches: 7. The CDR3 runs to 14 residues. Germline V gives CDR1 GTSNPN, CDR2 SVGIG (reference sequence). CDR3 sequence: CALNTGGPGNTIYF. In DNA form, the CDR3 reads TGTGCCTTAAATACAGGGGGACCTGGAAACACCATATATTTT.

This clone was observed a handful of times. This chain uses TRBV19 with TRBJ2-7, with unresolved D. V lost 9 bases and J 1 base, leaving 16 bases between the germline ends. Germline assignment: CDR1 LNHDA and CDR2 SQIVND (reference sequence). The CDR3 spans 14 residues. The CDR3 here is CASSRPAESYEQYF. Written as DNA, the CDR3 is TGTGCCAGCAGCCGCCCGGCGGAATCCTACGAGCAGTACTTC.

The chain combines TRBV5-4 with TRBJ2-1; TRBD2 matches at 7 bases. V lost 5 bases, J lost 7 bases, and 0 bases stayed unmatched. The CDR3 spans 11 residues. CDR1 and CDR2 (germline): SGHNT, YYREEE (reference sequence). The CDR3 sequence is CASRGGNEQFF. CDR3 nucleotide sequence: TGTGCCAGCAGGGGAGGGAATGAGCAGTTCTTC.

Only one count was recorded for this clone. The rearrangement joins TRBV7-9 to TRBJ1-1; 7 positions agree with TRBD1. The CDR3 sequence is 14 residues long. In germline, CDR1 is SEHNR, CDR2 FQNEAQ (reference sequence). V lost 2 bases to trimming and J lost 6 bases; unmatched junction nucleotides: 6. The CDR3 DNA sequence: TGTGCCAGCAGCTTAACCACAGGGGTCGCTGAAGCTTTCTTT. This sequence encodes CASSLTTGVAEAFF.

The V and J genes are TRBV27 and TRBJ2-1, with D perhaps matching TRBD1 (5 bases). CDR1 MNHEY and CDR2 SMNVEV come from the germline V gene (reference sequence). There are 15 residues in the CDR3. V was clipped by 10 bases and J by 0 bases, with 16 bases between them. CDR3 protein: CATKDVQGSYNEQFF. The CDR3 nucleotides are TGTGCCACCAAAGACGTCCAGGGCTCCTACAATGAGCAGTTCTTC.

The rearrangement uses TRBV29-1 and TRBJ1-3; D unclear. V was cut by 6 bases and J by 4 bases, with 10 bases left in between. This CDR3 is 12 amino acids long. CDR1 and CDR2 from the germline V gene are SQVTM and ANQGSEA. CDR3 DNA sequence: TGCAGCGTGTTGACTCTGGGAAACACCATATATTTT. Encoded protein: CSVLTLGNTIYF.

This chain uses TRBV6-5 with TRBJ1-6, with D perhaps matching TRBD1 (5 bases). Trimming pared 2 bases from V and 6 bases from J, leaving 8 bases between. The germline V gene has CDR1 MNHEY and CDR2 SVGAGI. The CDR3 sequence is 14 residues long. CDR3 nucleotides: TGTGCCAGCAGTTACACGACAGTTAATTCACCCCTCCACTTT. Protein product: CASSYTTVNSPLHF.

The chain uses TRBV3-1 (or the pseudogene TRBV3-2) and TRBJ2-7, with a possible D match to TRBD2 (5 bases). Germline values: CDR1 LGHDT, CDR2 YNNKEL (reference sequence). V lost 1 base and J lost 7, with 14 bases in between. The CDR3 contains 14 residues. CDR3 region: CASSQAQRGLEQYF. The CDR3 nucleotides read TGTGCCAGCAGCCAAGCGCAGCGCGGGTTGGAGCAGTACTTC.

The rearrangement links TRBV18 to TRBJ1-4; D is unclear. The CDR3 loop spans 14 amino acids. V dropped 4 bases and J dropped 6 bases, with 12 bases sitting between them. Germline values: CDR1 KGHSH, CDR2 LQKENI. CDR3 DNA sequence: TGTGCCAGCTCACTTGAGGCATTCGATGAAAAACTGTTTTTT. It translates to CASSLEAFDEKLFF. Filled out from reference TRBV18 and TRBJ1-4, the complete variable domain reads NAGVMQNPRHLVRRRGQEARLRCSPMKGHSHVYWYRQLPEEGLKFMVYLQKENIIDESGMPKERFSAEFPKEGPSILRIQQVVRGDSAAYFCASSLEAFDEKLFFGSGTQLSVL.

The gene calls are TRBV6-5 and TRBJ2-7; TRBD1 might be the D (6 bases). Germline CDR1 reads MNHEY; CDR2 reads SVGAGI. The V and J ends lost 5 bases and 2 bases respectively, with 16 bases between them. The CDR3 spans 15 residues. Written as DNA, the CDR3 is TGTGCCAGCAGTAAAACGGACAGCCAAACCTACGAGCAGTACTTC. Protein sequence: CASSKTDSQTYEQYF.

V gene TRBV4-1 combines with J gene TRBJ2-7, with 10 bases lining up with TRBD2. Germline CDR1 and CDR2: MGHRA and YSYEKL. This CDR3 is built from 15 residues. The ends lost 2 bases at V and 3 bases at J; junction bases unmatched: 4. CDR3 sequence reads: CASSQSGTSDYEQYF. The DNA for the CDR3 is TGCGCCAGCAGCCAATCCGGGACTAGCGACTACGAGCAGTACTTC.

The chain uses TRBV10-2 and TRBJ2-1; 9 bases match TRBD1. V shed 4 bases, J shed 0 bases, and the junction held 7 bases outside the gene matches. The germline V gene encodes CDR1 WSHSY and CDR2 SAAADI. The CDR3 is made up of 17 amino acids. CDR3 nucleotide sequence: TGCGCCAGCAGTGGGGACAGGGTATCCCGCTCCTACAATGAGCAGTTCTTC. This encodes CASSGDRVSRSYNEQFF.

There are a few counts of this clone. This chain links TRBV5-1 with TRBJ2-3; 10 bases are shared with TRBD1. V was clipped by 4 bases and J by 3 bases; unmatched bases: 8. The CDR3 spans 16 residues. CDR1 SGHRS and CDR2 YFSETQ come from the germline V gene. In nucleotides, the CDR3 is TGCGCCAGCAGCCGTTCCGGGACAGGGGAGACAGATACGCAGTATTTT. Protein: CASSRSGTGETDTQYF.

As to this clone: This specimen includes other DNA sequences encoding the same CDR3. The chain carries TRBV7-3 and TRBJ2-3, with 11 nucleotides matching TRBD2. The CDR3 is 16 amino acids. From germline, CDR1 is SGHTA and CDR2 FQGTGA. Trimming removed 5 bases from V and 3 bases from J; junction bases left unmatched: 7. The CDR3 loop is CASSPQGLAVTDTQYF. The DNA for the CDR3 is TGTGCCAGCAGCCCTCAGGGACTAGCGGTTACAGATACGCAGTATTTT. Complete variable domain (other parts from reference TRBV7-3 and TRBJ2-3): GAGVSQTPSNKVTEKGKYVELRCDPISGHTALYWYRQSLGQGPEFLIYFQGTGAADDSGLPNDRFFAVRPEGSVSTLKIQRTERGDSAVYLCASSPQGLAVTDTQYFGPGTRLTVL.

This clone was detected a few times. This chain's CDR3 is CATSSPLLYTF. In DNA form, the CDR3 reads TGTGCCACCTCCTCCCCACTGCTTTACACCTTC. The gene calls are TRBV6-6 and TRBJ1-2; D is ambiguous. Per the germline V gene, CDR1 is MNHNY and CDR2 is SVGAGI (reference sequence). The CDR3 length is 11 residues. Trimming left V 10 bases short and J 11 bases short, with 17 bases between.

This chain uses TRBV6-5 with TRBJ1-3; a possible D gene is TRBD1 (5 bases). The CDR3 runs to 15 residues. V dropped 6 bases and J dropped 2 bases, with 14 bases sitting between them. Germline values: CDR1 MNHEY, CDR2 SVGAGI. Here the CDR3 reads CASSLMGGTGNTIYF. DNA for the CDR3: TGTGCCAGCAGCCTCATGGGGGGTACTGGAAACACCATATATTTT.

V and J are TRBV6-5 and TRBJ1-3; TRBD1 is a possible D gene (5 bases). The CDR3 loop spans 15 amino acids. V was shortened by 0 bases and J by 3 bases, with 9 bases between the two germline ends. The V gene's germline CDR1 is MNHEY and CDR2 SVGAGI. CDR3 loop: CASSYSGVGGNTIYF. CDR3 bases: TGTGCCAGCAGTTACTCAGGGGTTGGTGGAAACACCATATATTTT.

This chain links TRBV19 with TRBJ1-1; 7 bases fit TRBD1. The length of the CDR3 is 15 residues. Germline V gene sequence: CDR1 LNHDA, CDR2 SQIVND (reference sequence). V trimming: 4 bases; J trimming: 3 bases; junction bases outside the gene matches: 8. The CDR3 DNA follows: TGTGCCAGTAGTACCGCGCGGACAGGAGACACTGAAGCTTTCTTT. Translation: CASSTARTGDTEAFF.

The rearrangement joins TRBV6-2 or TRBV6-3 to TRBJ2-2, with 8 positions matching TRBD1. V lost 2 bases, J lost 6 bases, and 5 bases stayed unmatched. CDR1 is MNHEY, CDR2 SVGEGT, per germline. The CDR3 spans 15 residues. The CDR3 reads CASSYRTGTSGELFF. The CDR3 nucleotides read TGTGCCAGCAGTTACCGGACAGGGACGTCCGGGGAGCTGTTTTTT.

The rearrangement joins TRBV30 to TRBJ2-7; 8 bases map to TRBD1. Germline V CDR1 and CDR2: GTSNPN, SVGIG (reference sequence). V trimming: 3 bases; J trimming: 7 bases; junction bases outside the gene matches: 5. The length of the CDR3 is 12 residues. CDR3 DNA: TGTGCCTGGAGGGACAGGGCGTGGGAGCAGTACTTC. Its translation: CAWRDRAWEQYF.

This chain joins TRBV27 and TRBJ2-1; D ambiguous. Germline V gene lookup returns CDR1 MNHEY and CDR2 SMNVEV (reference sequence). The V and J ends lost 5 bases and 2 bases respectively, with 10 bases between them. The CDR3 extends over 14 amino acids. The CDR3 coding sequence is TGTGCCAGCAGTCCCCGCCCGGCCTACAATGAGCAGTTCTTC. It translates to CASSPRPAYNEQFF.

This clone was observed a few times. The rearrangement links TRBV2 to TRBJ2-3, with 10 bases identical to TRBD2. Germline CDR1 reads SNHLY; CDR2 reads FYNNEI. The CDR3 loop spans 14 amino acids. J gave up 2 bases and V 7 bases, and 3 bases lay outside the gene matches. The CDR3 region is CASTGTSATDTQYF. CDR3 sequence (DNA): TGTGCCAGCACCGGGACTAGCGCCACAGATACGCAGTATTTT. Full variable domain (remainder filled in from reference TRBV2 and TRBJ2-3): EPEVTQTPSHQVTQMGQEVILRCVPISNHLYFYWYRQILGQKVEFLVSFYNNEISEKSEIFDDQFSVERPDGSNFTLKIRSTKLEDSAMYFCASTGTSATDTQYFGPGTRLTVL.

J is TRBJ1-1 and V is TRBV5-1; 9 nucleotides align to TRBD1. In germline, CDR1 is SGHRS, CDR2 YFSETQ. CDR3 length: 13 amino acids. V gave up 4 bases and J gave up 5 bases; unmatched junction bases: 3. The CDR3 loop reads CASSGGQGTEAFF. CDR3 nucleotides: TGCGCCAGCAGCGGAGGACAGGGGACTGAAGCTTTCTTT.